The rows below give T cell receptor beta chains drawn from one sample of a study of cytomegalovirus exposure and HLA in healthy donors. Assay used: immunoSEQ multiplex PCR; TCRdb lists only in-frame clones, some missing. The sample consists of 200,000 or so clones, approximately 82% of them appearing once. The sequencing input was PBMCs. All receptors derive from a woman between 25 and 40 years old in good health and CMV-seropositive. Both conserved end residues are part of each CDR3. A D gene is named only where the DNA matches it firmly. Size values are once, few and many counts, or a class for expanded clones, and some rows have none.

TRBJ1-2	NA	TRBV4-1	NA	CASSQDRTGNYGYTF	TGCGCCAGCAGCCAGGACCGAACAGGGAACTATGGCTACACCTTC
TRBJ1-1	NA	TRBV2	NA	CASSDGVEAFF	TGTGCCAGCAGTGACGGTGTTGAAGCTTTCTTT
TRBJ1-2	NA	TRBV18	NA	CASSPGGFGKGYTF	TGTGCCAGCTCACCAGGAGGGTTCGGAAAGGGCTACACCTTC
TRBJ2-5	NA	TRBV29-1	NA	CSVDGGQETQYF	TGCAGCGTTGACGGGGGCCAAGAGACCCAGTACTTC
TRBJ1-3	NA	TRBV5-6	NA	CASSQEPDRRSGNTIYF	TGTGCCAGCAGCCAGGAACCAGACCGCCGATCTGGAAACACCATATATTTT
TRBJ2-1	NA	TRBV5-1	TRBD2	CASSLDGLAGADEQFF	TGCGCCAGCAGCCTAGATGGGCTAGCGGGAGCAGACGAGCAGTTCTTC
TRBJ1-5	NA	TRBV25-1	TRBD1	CASSELTGDQPQHF	TGTGCCAGCAGTGAATTGACAGGGGATCAGCCCCAGCATTTT
TRBJ2-7	NA	TRBV19	TRBD2	CASSIGSSGGRNEQYF	TGTGCCAGTAGTATCGGGTCTAGTGGCGGGAGAAACGAGCAGTACTTC
TRBJ1-4	NA	TRBV2	NA	CASRTDRLGSTNEKLFF	TGTGCCAGCAGAACCGACAGGTTGGGGTCTACTAATGAAAAACTGTTTTTT
TRBJ2-5	NA	TRBV6-5	TRBD2	CASRGASGRTETQYF	TGTGCCAGCAGGGGGGCAAGCGGGAGGACCGAGACCCAGTACTTC
TRBJ2-5	NA	TRBV2	TRBD1	CASTGQAGWTQYF	TGTGCCAGCACAGGACAGGCCGGTTGGACCCAGTACTTC
TRBJ2-6	NA	TRBV5-1	NA	CASSLTFPGQLSSGANVLTF	TGCGCCAGCAGCCTAACTTTCCCGGGACAATTAAGCTCTGGGGCCAACGTCCTGACTTTC
TRBJ2-7	NA	TRBV7-6	NA	CASSLGLRGLDEQYF	TGTGCCAGCAGCTTGGGACTCAGAGGTCTGGACGAGCAGTACTTC
TRBJ2-1	NA	TRBV5-4	NA	CASNYQIDNEQFF	TGTGCCAGCAACTATCAGATTGACAATGAGCAGTTCTTC
TRBJ1-5	NA	TRBV6-5	NA	CASRQYSNQPQHF	TGTGCCAGCAGACAGTATAGCAATCAGCCCCAGCATTTT
TRBJ1-5	NA	TRBV5-4	TRBD1	CASSPGQGQPQHF	TGTGCCAGCAGCCCCGGACAGGGGCAGCCCCAGCATTTT
TRBJ1-1	NA	TRBV7-9	NA	CASSSALGVTGTEAFF	TGTGCCAGCAGCTCCGCCTTAGGGGTCACCGGCACTGAAGCTTTCTTT
TRBJ1-2	NA	TRBV30	NA	CAWSVRRTGRLGYTF	TGTGCCTGGAGTGTTCGCCGTACAGGGAGACTTGGCTACACCTTC
TRBJ1-5	NA	TRBV2	NA	CASVGVSGQPQHF	TGTGCCAGCGTAGGGGTGTCGGGCCAGCCCCAGCATTTT
TRBJ2-7	few	TRBV7-2	NA	CASSLRGSYEQYF	TGTGCCAGCAGCTTAAGGGGATCCTACGAGCAGTACTTC
TRBJ2-2	NA	TRBV2	NA	CASSAPLGTPNTGELFF	TGTGCCAGCAGCGCGCCCCTTGGGACACCGAACACCGGGGAGCTGTTTTTT
TRBJ1-5	NA	TRBV6-1	NA	CASSERGFSSSRSNQPQHF	TGTGCCAGCAGTGAAAGGGGGTTCAGTTCATCAAGAAGCAATCAGCCCCAGCATTTT
TRBJ2-7	NA	TRBV10-3	NA	CAISESLTSYEQYF	TGTGCCATCAGTGAGTCGCTGACATCCTACGAGCAGTACTTC
TRBJ2-7	NA	TRBV19	TRBD2	CASSTLAGDGYEQYF	TGTGCCAGTAGTACTTTAGCGGGAGATGGGTACGAGCAGTACTTC
TRBJ1-5	once	TRBV2	TRBD1	CASSDRDSYQPQHF	TGTGCCAGCAGTGATAGGGACAGCTATCAGCCCCAGCATTTT